Listed here are 21 T cell receptor beta chains from one sample, sequenced in a study of blood T cell repertoires in COVID-19 (TCRdb year 2020). The library was made by the immunoSEQ multiplex PCR assay. What TCRdb holds here is the immuneACCESS table cut down to in-frame rearrangements. Part of the clones is not present; checked against another copy, under half of the missing clones reflect an unresolved V gene, and the others are unexplained. In all, the sample holds under 300,000 clones, and roughly 80% of those were seen once. The ten top clones hold approximately 3.5% of the sample. Sequencing was performed on peripheral blood. The receptors here all came from a young woman with acute or convalescent COVID-19.

A few counts support this clone. This chain joins TRBV4-1 and TRBJ1-2, with 10 bases lining up with TRBD1. Germline trimming cut 3 bases from V and 8 bases from J; bases unmatched to any gene: 12. CDR3 length: 16 residues. Germline V CDR1 and CDR2: MGHRA, YSYEKL. The chain's CDR3 is CASSQGQGQGIRGYTF. The CDR3, as DNA: TGCGCCAGCAGCCAGGGCCAGGGACAGGGGATACGAGGCTACACCTTC.

This clone was recorded once. The chain uses TRBV7-2 and TRBJ2-3; no clear D. V lost 6 bases and J lost 0, with 13 bases in between. This CDR3 spans 15 amino acids. The germline gives CDR1 SGHTA, CDR2 FQGNSA. CDR3 sequence reads: CASSWFGASTDTQYF. CDR3 sequence (DNA): TGTGCCAGCAGTTGGTTCGGTGCGAGCACAGATACGCAGTATTTT.

Of note for this clone: This specimen includes other DNA sequences encoding the same CDR3. The CDR3: CASSYSTARTDTQYF. The DNA for the CDR3 is TGTGCCAGCAGTTACTCGACAGCGCGCACAGATACGCAGTATTTT. V and J are TRBV6-5 and TRBJ2-3; perhaps TRBD1 as D (5 bases). The CDR3 length is 15 residues. Trimming took off 0 bases at V and 1 base at J, with 8 bases between the two ends. Germline V gene lookup returns CDR1 MNHEY and CDR2 SVGAGI.

The chain employs TRBV4-3 and TRBJ2-7, with TRBD2 as a possible D gene (6 bases). This CDR3 has 16 amino acids. Germline CDR1 is LGHNA and CDR2 is YSLEER. Between the trimmed V and J ends, which lost 1 base and 0 bases, there was a span of 13 bases. The CDR3 region is CASSQAAGVPSYEQYF. In DNA, the CDR3 is TGCGCCAGCAGCCAAGCAGCGGGCGTTCCCTCCTACGAGCAGTACTTC.

Only one count was recorded for this clone. The chain combines TRBV24-1 with TRBJ2-2; TRBD2 might be the D (6 bases). V gave up 1 base and J gave up 0 bases, with 8 bases separating them. The CDR3 covers 16 residues. CDR1 is KGHDR, CDR2 SFDVKD, per germline. The CDR3 here is CATSDFGGTNTGELFF. As DNA, the CDR3 is TGTGCCACCAGTGATTTTGGCGGGACGAACACCGGGGAGCTGTTTTTT.

This clone showed up just once. The CDR3 spells CASSYDRGNEQFF. The DNA of the CDR3 is TGTGCCAGCAGTTACGACAGGGGCAATGAGCAGTTCTTC. The gene calls are TRBV6-5 and TRBJ2-1, with 8 bases identical to TRBD1. CDR1 is MNHEY, CDR2 SVGAGI, per germline. The CDR3 loop spans 13 amino acids. V was pared by 2 bases and J by 6 bases, with 0 bases of the junction left unmatched.

This clone showed up just a few times. V gene TRBV7-3 combines with J gene TRBJ1-1; 9 bases are shared with TRBD1. Germline V CDR1 and CDR2: SGHTA, FQGTGA. The CDR3 runs to 15 residues. V gave up 5 bases and J gave up 0 bases; unmatched junction bases: 4. As DNA, the CDR3 is TGTGCCAGCAGCAGCACAGGGGGCGTGAACACTGAAGCTTTCTTT. It codes for CASSSTGGVNTEAFF.

This chain connects TRBV13 to TRBJ2-7; 7 nucleotides match TRBD2. In germline, CDR1 is PRHDT, CDR2 FYEKMQ (reference sequence). The CDR3 is made up of 17 amino acids. After removal of 6 bases from V and 2 bases from J, the junction contained 16 bases not matched to a gene. DNA of the CDR3: TGTGCCAGCAGTCAACTACGGGGGACGGGAGGTACCTACGAGCAGTACTTC. Translated: CASSQLRGTGGTYEQYF.

The chain recombines TRBV27 with TRBJ2-5; the match to TRBD2 covers 8 bases. Germline-derived CDR1 and CDR2 are MNHEY and SMNVEV (reference sequence). V lost 4 bases, J lost 4 bases, and 5 bases stayed unmatched. The CDR3 is 14 residues long. CDR3 coding DNA: TGTGCCAGCAGTTCCGGGACTAGAGGAGAGACCCAGTACTTC. Its protein product is CASSSGTRGETQYF.

The chain employs TRBV6-5 and TRBJ2-1; the match to TRBD1 covers 9 bases. From germline, CDR1 is MNHEY and CDR2 SVGAGI. Trimming removed 8 bases from V and 5 bases from J; junction bases left unmatched: 7. The CDR3 contains 14 residues. This CDR3 is CASGRDRAHNEQFF. In nucleotides, the CDR3 is TGTGCCAGCGGTCGGGACAGGGCCCACAATGAGCAGTTCTTC.

This chain uses TRBV30 with TRBJ1-1, with D unresolved. Germline V gene sequence: CDR1 GTSNPN, CDR2 SVGIG (reference sequence). The V end was cut by 2 bases, the J end by 5 bases, with 9 bases between. This CDR3 contains 12 residues. The chain's CDR3 is CAWSMRITEAFF. CDR3 DNA: TGTGCCTGGAGTATGAGGATTACTGAAGCTTTCTTT.

This chain connects TRBV6-5 to TRBJ2-1, with D unresolved. The CDR3 consists of 13 residues. V lost 8 bases and J lost 0, with 8 bases in between. Germline V gives CDR1 MNHEY, CDR2 SVGAGI. The CDR3 nucleotides read TGTGCCAGCGAATTGAGCTCCTACAATGAGCAGTTCTTC. Translating it yields CASELSSYNEQFF.

The chain joins TRBV18 to TRBJ1-2; D is uncertain. The germline V and J ends were trimmed by 3 bases and 0 bases, with 14 bases remaining between them. Germline V gene sequence: CDR1 KGHSH, CDR2 LQKENI. The CDR3 runs 16 residues. CDR3 loop: CASSPGGQRTNYGYTF. The CDR3 DNA is TGTGCCAGCTCACCGGGAGGGCAGAGAACTAACTATGGCTACACCTTC.

V gene TRBV6-5 combines with J gene TRBJ2-3, with 8 bases fitting TRBD1. The CDR3 spans 14 residues. After removal of 6 bases from V and 1 base from J, the junction contained 3 bases not matched to a gene. Germline V gene data show CDR1 as MNHEY and CDR2 as SVGAGI. The CDR3 coding sequence is TGTGCCAGCAGCGACAGGGGACGCACAGATACGCAGTATTTT. Amino acids: CASSDRGRTDTQYF.

The chain has TRBV19 and TRBJ1-2, with D possibly being TRBD1 (5 bases). V was shortened by 2 bases and J by 2 bases, with 12 bases between the two germline ends. Germline values: CDR1 LNHDA, CDR2 SQIVND (reference sequence). The CDR3 consists of 15 residues. Written as DNA, the CDR3 is TGTGCCAGTAGTATAACCAGGGCCTTAAACTATGGCTACACCTTC. As protein: CASSITRALNYGYTF.

This clone has a handful of counts. This chain links TRBV15 with TRBJ1-2, with 8 bases lining up with TRBD1. The ends lost 2 bases at V and 0 bases at J; junction bases unmatched: 8. This CDR3 is 17 amino acids long. Germline V lookup: CDR1 LNHNV, CDR2 YYDKDF (reference sequence). CDR3 DNA sequence: TGTGCCACCAGCAGACCCGGGACAGGCGCCTCTAACTATGGCTACACCTTC. Protein product: CATSRPGTGASNYGYTF.

To note about this clone: Because the CDR3's place on the DNA is in doubt, the DNA is left out and the CDR3 is given as listed by TCRdb. The chain has TRBV10-1 and TRBJ2-7; the DNA was not used to check the table's D call, TRBD2. The CDR3 length equals 17 residues, ends included. Germline CDR1 reads WNHNN; CDR2 reads SYGVQD (reference sequence). CDR3 amino acids: CASSTSREGPYSYEQYF.

The genes are TRBV6-6 and TRBJ2-7; 8 bases match TRBD1. Per germline, CDR1 MNHNY and CDR2 SVGAGI (reference sequence). The CDR3 is 15 residues long. V lost 2 bases, J lost 3 bases, and 6 bases stayed unmatched. The CDR3 reads CASSYGTGDLYEQYF. Here the CDR3 DNA reads TGTGCCAGCAGTTACGGGACAGGCGATCTCTACGAGCAGTACTTC.

V gene TRBV23-1 combines with J gene TRBJ1-2, with TRBD1 identical over 9 bases. TRBV23-1 is filed as an ORF, its function uncertain. The CDR3 is made up of 13 amino acids. Trimming cost V 6 bases and J 5 bases; bases outside gene matches: 4. CDR3 loop: CASRPGTGYGYTF. The CDR3 DNA reads TGCGCCAGCAGACCGGGGACAGGGTATGGCTACACCTTC.

The gene calls are TRBV10-2 and TRBJ1-6; 7 positions match TRBD1. The CDR3 length is 14 residues. Unmatched junction bases numbered 8, after V lost 6 bases and J lost 9 bases. The germline V gene encodes CDR1 WSHSY and CDR2 SAAADI. DNA for the CDR3: TGCGCCAGCAGGGATACAGGGGAAGGTTCACCCCTCCACTTT. Protein: CASRDTGEGSPLHF.

V usage is TRBV29-1 and J usage is TRBJ2-7, with 9 bases that match TRBD2. This CDR3 is 13 amino acids long. Looked up from germline, CDR1 is SQVTM and CDR2 is ANQGSEA. J gave up 6 bases and V 5 bases, and 8 bases lay outside the gene matches. In nucleotides, the CDR3 is TGCAGCGTTCCCTCTAGCGGGACAAGCGAGCAGTACTTC. It codes for CSVPSSGTSEQYF.